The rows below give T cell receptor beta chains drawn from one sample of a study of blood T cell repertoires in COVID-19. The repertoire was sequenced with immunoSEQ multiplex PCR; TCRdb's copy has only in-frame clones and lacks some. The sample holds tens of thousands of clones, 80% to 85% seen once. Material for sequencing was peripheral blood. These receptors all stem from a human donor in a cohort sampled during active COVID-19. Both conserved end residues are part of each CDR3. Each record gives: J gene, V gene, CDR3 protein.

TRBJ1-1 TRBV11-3 CASSSTRNTEAFF
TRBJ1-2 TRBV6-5 CASSFQRGDGYTF
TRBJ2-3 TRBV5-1 CASSPTAGTDTQYF
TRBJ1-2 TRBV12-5 CASGLTITGVGGYTF
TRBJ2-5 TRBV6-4 CASSAFPGQGRETQYF
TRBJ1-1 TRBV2 CASSRGENTEAFF
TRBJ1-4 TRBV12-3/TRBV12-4 CASSLNQGKLFF
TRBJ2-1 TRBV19 CASSIGPLGRGGLVNEQFF
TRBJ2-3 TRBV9 CASSPIWGGSTDTQYF
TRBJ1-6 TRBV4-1 CASSQTGGNVSPLHF
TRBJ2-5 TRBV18 CASSPSGVLGETQYF
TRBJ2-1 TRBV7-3 CASSTAGGYNEQFF
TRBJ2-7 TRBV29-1 CSVGAPGYEQYF
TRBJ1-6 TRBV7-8 CASSPRVNYNSPLHF
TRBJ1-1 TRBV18 CASSRDSDMNTEAFF
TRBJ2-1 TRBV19 CASSMDRDRHEQFF